Listed here are 13 T cell receptor beta chains from one sample, sequenced in a study of response to subunit inactivated influenza vaccine. TCRdb recomputed calls from the RT-PCR reads with MiXCR, one row per CDR3 protein. Of approximately 700,000 distinct CDR3 sequences listed, around a sixth were seen once; the top ten hold roughly 12%. Sample: PBMCs from blood, taken about 13 days after vaccination. These receptors originate from a man aged 50 or older who received an inactivated influenza vaccine.

The chain uses TRBV7-9 and TRBJ1-5; D is perhaps TRBD1 (5 bases). The V and J ends lost 4 bases and 0 bases respectively, with 10 bases between them. Per germline, CDR1 SEHNR and CDR2 FQNEAQ (reference sequence). This CDR3 spans 15 amino acids. The CDR3 is CASSWGSDSNQPQHF. CDR3 nucleotides: TGTGCCAGCAGCTGGGGGTCGGATAGCAATCAGCCCCAGCATTTT. The variable domain in full, with the rest retrieved from reference TRBV7-9 and TRBJ1-5, is DTGVSQNPRHKITKRGQNVTFRCDPISEHNRLYWYRQTLGQGPEFLTYFQNEAQLEKSRLLSDRFSAERPKGSFSTLEIQRTEQGDSAMYLCASSWGSDSNQPQHFGDGTRLSIL.

This clonotype was detected a few times. CDR3 region: CASSQSSGRTDTQYF. DNA for the CDR3: TGTGCCAGCAGCCAGTCCAGCGGGAGAACAGATACGCAGTATTTT. This chain uses TRBV3-1 with TRBJ2-3; 8 bases agree with TRBD2. The CDR3 has 15 residues. CDR1 LGHDT and CDR2 YNNKEL come from the germline V gene (reference sequence). V lost 3 bases, J lost 3 bases, and 5 bases stayed unmatched.

This clonotype appeared many times. The V gene is TRBV25-1, the J gene TRBJ2-5; possibly TRBD1 for D (5 bases). This CDR3 is 13 amino acids long. V gave up 3 bases and J gave up 5 bases, with 10 bases separating them. CDR1 MGHDK and CDR2 SYGVNS come from the germline V gene. CDR3 loop: CASSDQGRETQYF. The CDR3 DNA reads as TGTGCCAGCAGTGATCAGGGTAGGGAGACCCAGTACTTC.

The CDR3 DNA is TGTGCCACCAGTGATGGGCGGGCTAAAGAGACCCAGTACTTC. As protein: CATSDGRAKETQYF. The chain recombines TRBV24-1 with TRBJ2-5; the D gene is possibly TRBD2 (5 bases). CDR3 size: 14 residues. Germline V gives CDR1 KGHDR, CDR2 SFDVKD. Trimming stripped 3 bases from V and 3 bases from J, with 10 bases between.

The gene calls are TRBV20-1 and TRBJ2-1, with a weak D call TRBD2 (6 bases). Germline V gene lookup returns CDR1 DFQATT and CDR2 SNEGSKA (reference sequence). Trimming took off 7 bases at V and 3 bases at J, with 13 bases between the two ends. This CDR3 is built from 13 residues. The CDR3 sequence is CSVGGRNYNEQFF. The CDR3 DNA reads TGCAGTGTGGGGGGTAGAAACTACAATGAGCAGTTCTTC.

The V gene is TRBV3-1, the J gene TRBJ2-3; 8 positions agree with TRBD1. This CDR3 has 15 amino acids. The germline CDR1 and CDR2 sequences are LGHDT and YNNKEL (reference sequence). With 4 bases clipped from V and 5 bases from J, the junction kept 8 bases outside the gene matches. The CDR3 coding sequence is TGTGCCAGCAGCCGACGGGGACAGGAGGTAGATACGCAGTATTTT. It translates to CASSRRGQEVDTQYF.

This clonotype was seen a few times. The chain joins TRBV5-1 to TRBJ1-2; D might be TRBD1 (5 bases). The CDR3 spans 16 residues. Trimming stripped 4 bases from V and 2 bases from J, with 18 bases between. From germline, CDR1 is SGHRS and CDR2 YFSETQ. The CDR3 region is CASSPGLGDPNYGYTF. Here the CDR3 DNA reads TGCGCCAGCAGCCCAGGGTTGGGTGACCCCAACTATGGCTACACCTTC. The full variable domain, in which reference TRBV5-1 and TRBJ1-2 provide the parts outside the CDR3, is KAGVTQTPRYLIKTRGQQVTLSCSPISGHRSVSWYQQTPGQGLQFLFEYFSETQRNKGNFPGRFSGRQFSNSRSEMNVSTLELGDSALYLCASSPGLGDPNYGYTFGSGTRLTVV.

The V gene is TRBV6-5, the J gene TRBJ2-5; the match to TRBD1 covers 7 bases. The ends lost 3 bases at V and 5 bases at J; junction bases unmatched: 9. The CDR3 is made up of 15 amino acids. CDR1 is MNHEY, CDR2 SVGAGI, per germline. In DNA form, the CDR3 reads TGTGCCAGCAGTTATCGTGCAGGGGGATTGGAGACCCAGTACTTC. Amino acids: CASSYRAGGLETQYF.

This clonotype was found many times. In DNA, the CDR3 is TGTGCCAGCAGCGACGCGGGCTCTTTTGCAGATACGCAGTATTTT. It specifies CASSDAGSFADTQYF. The chain links TRBV5-6 to TRBJ2-3; D may be TRBD2 (5 bases). With 4 bases removed from V and 4 bases from J, the gap between germline ends came to 16 bases. This CDR3 has 15 residues. Germline V CDR1 and CDR2: SGHDT, YYEEEE.

This clonotype turned up a few times. V usage is TRBV27 and J usage is TRBJ2-1, with D unclear. The length of the CDR3 is 11 residues. V was clipped by 6 bases and J by 12 bases, with 12 bases between them. Looked up from germline, CDR1 is MNHEY and CDR2 is SMNVEV (reference sequence). Here the CDR3 DNA reads TGTGCCAGCAGACTCGGTTTTCGGCAGTTCTTC. Protein: CASRLGFRQFF.

This chain joins TRBV6-5 and TRBJ2-7; D ambiguous. V was pared by 7 bases and J by 3 bases, with 10 bases between. The germline V gene encodes CDR1 MNHEY and CDR2 SVGAGI. This CDR3 comprises 12 residues. CDR3 sequence: CASMRWGYEQYF. As DNA, the CDR3 is TGTGCCAGCATGCGATGGGGCTACGAGCAGTACTTC.

This clonotype occurred a few times. The chain is built from TRBV3-1 and TRBJ2-1, with 9 positions matching TRBD2. V was pared by 6 bases and J by 6 bases, with 6 bases of the junction left unmatched. CDR1 and CDR2 from the germline V gene are LGHDT and YNNKEL (reference sequence). The length of the CDR3 is 14 residues. The CDR3 sequence is CASSVSGRFNEQFF. Here the CDR3 DNA reads TGTGCCAGCAGTGTTAGCGGGAGATTCAATGAGCAGTTCTTC.

The rearrangement joins TRBV3-1 to TRBJ2-3; the D gene is possibly TRBD1 (5 bases). The germline gives CDR1 LGHDT, CDR2 YNNKEL (reference sequence). CDR3 length equals 16 residues. Trimming took off 1 base at V and 0 bases at J, with 11 bases between the two ends. CDR3 bases: TGTGCCAGCAGCCAAGGACAGCTTACTAGCACAGATACGCAGTATTTT. It yields the protein CASSQGQLTSTDTQYF.